The present T cell receptor beta chain was sequenced within a study of control samples from healthy donors and cancer patients. Here immunoSEQ multiplex PCR was the method, and the copy in TCRdb shows in-frame clones only, minus some. Of around 67,000 clones in the sample, roughly 90% were seen once. The count of this clone is one. Between the trimmed V and J ends, which lost 7 bases and 5 bases, there was a span of 11 bases. Germline CDR1 is SQVTM and CDR2 is ANQGSEA. The length of the CDR3 is 12 residues. This chain uses TRBV29-1 with TRBJ2-2; D might be TRBD2 (6 bases). This clonotype was sampled from a man between 60 and 75 years old with colorectal cancer. Sample: PBMCs. This CDR3 is CSAIRGTGELFF. In nucleotides, the CDR3 is TGCAGCGCAATCCGGGGGACCGGGGAGCTGTTTTTT.